This T cell receptor (beta chain) comes out of a study of breast tumors, draining lymph nodes, adjacent tissues. A single record per CDR3 protein comes from TCRdb applying MiXCR to the multiplex PCR reads. The sample comprises 150,000 to 200,000 distinct CDR3 sequences, approximately 33% of which are singletons, and less than 4% rests with the top ten. This clonotype was seen at least ten times. Its antigen is as yet unknown. Study results and limitations: Tumor TCR diversity was below lymph nodes but above nontumor tissue. Findings are consistent with lymph node origin and intratumoral expansion of most tumor T cells.

The lymph nodes were axillary draining lymph nodes from breast cancer patients. The clonotype comes from a female donor with breast cancer. Some clones in this sample may be carry-over from other donors' samples. The sample was axillary lymph node tissue.

CDR3 loop: CASSQDSGQGTETQYF. CDR3 sequence (DNA): TGCGCCAGCAGCCAAGATTCCGGACAGGGGACAGAGACCCAGTACTTC. This chain uses TRBV4-1 with TRBJ2-5; TRBD1 matches 9 bases. The V and J ends lost 0 bases and 4 bases, in that order; junction bases with no gene match: 6. Germline V lookup: CDR1 MGHRA, CDR2 YSYEKL. The CDR3 length is 16 residues.